Following are 24 T cell receptor beta chains from one sample sequenced in a study of cytomegalovirus exposure and HLA in healthy donors. PCR amplification relied on 60 Vbeta primers (plus 13 Jbeta primers). TCRdb keeps only in-frame clones here, not all; method: immunoSEQ multiplex PCR. The sample has nearly 110,000 clones; roughly 80% are singletons. Sequenced material: PBMCs. Receptors originate from a man aged 35 to 55 in good health and CMV-seronegative.

The genes are TRBV1 and TRBJ2-1; the D segment call TRBD2 is taken from the table without a DNA check. TRBV1 is a pseudogene segment. This CDR3 is built from 16 residues. CDR3 sequence reads: CTSSSGTSGTYNEQFF. The CDR3 DNA reads TGCACCAGCAGTAGCGGGACTAGCGGGACTTACAATGAGCAGTTCTTC.

J is TRBJ2-1 and V is TRBV10-1; 12 bases fit TRBD1. The CDR3 consists of 14 residues. The V segment lost 8 bases and the J segment 7 bases; nucleotides outside the gene matches: 6. Germline lookup yields CDR1 WNHNN and CDR2 SYGVQD (reference sequence). CDR3 sequence (DNA): TGCGCCAGCGGACCGGGACAGGGGGCAAATGAGCAGTTCTTC. The encoded protein is CASGPGQGANEQFF.

The chain carries TRBV7-7 and TRBJ2-2, with 11 nucleotides matching TRBD1. Per germline, CDR1 SSHAT and CDR2 FNYEAQ (reference sequence). The CDR3 runs 16 residues. V was clipped by 1 base and J by 4 bases; unmatched bases: 2. The CDR3: CASSLEGTGGTGELFF. CDR3 bases: TGTGCCAGCAGCTTAGAGGGGACAGGGGGCACCGGGGAGCTGTTTTTT.

V usage is TRBV5-1 and J usage is TRBJ2-3; 15 bases agree with TRBD2. This CDR3 is built from 20 residues. The V segment lost 0 bases and the J segment 4 bases; nucleotides outside the gene matches: 12. Germline-derived CDR1 and CDR2 are SGHRS and YFSETQ. The DNA for the CDR3 is TGCGCCAGCAGCTTGGCCCCCCCGGGACTAGCGGGGGGACCGGCAGATACGCAGTATTTT. Protein: CASSLAPPGLAGGPADTQYF.

The chain employs TRBV5-1 and TRBJ2-5; no clear D. The CDR3 is 15 residues long. CDR1 and CDR2 (germline): SGHRS, YFSETQ. Trimming took 4 bases from V and 1 from J, leaving 14 bases between them. The CDR3 DNA reads as TGCGCCAGCAGCACGTTCTCTGGCACCCAAGAGACCCAGTACTTC. This gives the protein CASSTFSGTQETQYF.

Comment on this clone: Compared with germline, one end of the junction differs, possibly owing to a read error. The chain is built from TRBV5-1 and TRBJ1-1; 7 positions match TRBD1. The germline CDR1 and CDR2 sequences are SGHRS and YFSETQ. This CDR3 spans 15 amino acids. CDR3 sequence reads: CASSSTGQLNTGAFF. Written as DNA, the CDR3 is TGCGCCAGCAGCTCAACGGGACAGCTGAACACTGGAGCTTTCTTT.

There are a few counts of this clone. The chain recombines TRBV12-5 with TRBJ2-1, with 16 bases matching TRBD2. After removal of 2 bases from V and 5 bases from J, the junction contained 9 bases not matched to a gene. This CDR3 is built from 19 residues. In germline, CDR1 is LGHNT, CDR2 FRNRAP. CDR3 nucleotide sequence: TGTGCTAGTGGTTTGACCCGGGGACTAGCGGGGGGGCGTAACAATGAGCAGTTCTTC. It is translated as CASGLTRGLAGGRNNEQFF.

This chain uses TRBV5-1 with TRBJ1-1; D is undetermined. CDR3 length: 13 residues. V lost 7 bases and J 6 bases, leaving 16 bases between the germline ends. Germline V CDR1 and CDR2: SGHRS, YFSETQ. The CDR3, as DNA: TGCGCCAGCTCAGGAGGAACACGGGCTGAAGCTTTCTTT. It translates to CASSGGTRAEAFF. The full variable domain, its missing parts supplied by reference TRBV5-1 and TRBJ1-1, is KAGVTQTPRYLIKTRGQQVTLSCSPISGHRSVSWYQQTPGQGLQFLFEYFSETQRNKGNFPGRFSGRQFSNSRSEMNVSTLELGDSALYLCASSGGTRAEAFFGQGTRLTVV.

The table lists this clone with a few counts. The chain is built from TRBV5-1 and TRBJ1-1, with D hard to call. This CDR3 comprises 14 residues. V lost 1 base to trimming and J lost 1 base, with 8 bases between them. The germline V gene has CDR1 SGHRS and CDR2 YFSETQ. The CDR3 coding sequence is TGCGCCAGCAGCTTGTCCCCAGAGAACACTGAAGCTTTCTTT. Translating gives CASSLSPENTEAFF. Together with reference TRBV5-1 and TRBJ1-1, the CDR3 gives the full variable domain: KAGVTQTPRYLIKTRGQQVTLSCSPISGHRSVSWYQQTPGQGLQFLFEYFSETQRNKGNFPGRFSGRQFSNSRSEMNVSTLELGDSALYLCASSLSPENTEAFFGQGTRLTVV.

The chain has TRBV5-1 and TRBJ2-7, with 11 bases matching TRBD1. Per the germline V gene, CDR1 is SGHRS and CDR2 is YFSETQ. CDR3 length: 15 residues. Losses at the gene ends were 4 bases for V and 5 bases for J; bases not matched to a gene: 8. The CDR3 sequence is CASSPGGTGGHEQYF. The DNA of the CDR3 is TGCGCCAGCAGCCCCGGGGGGACAGGGGGTCACGAGCAGTACTTC.

V gene TRBV28 combines with J gene TRBJ1-4, with 10 bases lining up with TRBD1. CDR3 size: 15 residues. V lost 5 bases to trimming and J lost 5 bases; unmatched junction nucleotides: 5. Germline V CDR1 and CDR2: MDHEN, SYDVKM. CDR3 sequence reads: CASSRTGGGNEKLFF. CDR3 coding DNA: TGTGCCAGCAGTCGGACAGGGGGGGGAAATGAAAAACTGTTTTTT. Complete variable domain (other parts from reference TRBV28 and TRBJ1-4): DVKVTQSSRYLVKRTGEKVFLECVQDMDHENMFWYRQDPGLGLRLIYFSYDVKMKEKGDIPEGYSVSREKKERFSLILESASTNQTSMYLCASSRTGGGNEKLFFGSGTQLSVL.

This sequence joins TRBV14 and TRBJ2-5; D perhaps matches TRBD2 (5 bases). The V end lost 2 bases, the J end lost 0 bases, and 13 bases lay between the germline ends. Germline V gene data show CDR1 as SGHDN and CDR2 as FVKESK. The CDR3 runs 16 residues. CDR3 amino acids: CASSQNFGDYQETQYF. The CDR3 DNA sequence: TGTGCCAGCAGCCAAAACTTCGGGGATTACCAAGAGACCCAGTACTTC.

CDR3 amino acids: CASSLAARGDEFYSNQPQHF. The DNA of the CDR3 is TGCGCCAGCAGCTTGGCGGCCCGGGGTGACGAATTTTATAGCAATCAGCCCCAGCATTTT. The chain combines TRBV5-1 with TRBJ1-5; the D is unclear. There are 20 residues in the CDR3. V lost 0 bases, J lost 0 bases, and 22 bases lay in between. Germline CDR1 SGHRS, CDR2 YFSETQ. The full variable domain, completed using reference TRBV5-1 and TRBJ1-5, is KAGVTQTPRYLIKTRGQQVTLSCSPISGHRSVSWYQQTPGQGLQFLFEYFSETQRNKGNFPGRFSGRQFSNSRSEMNVSTLELGDSALYLCASSLAARGDEFYSNQPQHFGDGTRLSIL.

The chain uses TRBV5-1 and TRBJ1-2; a possible D gene is TRBD1 (6 bases). Trimming took off 3 bases at V and 8 bases at J, with 17 bases between the two ends. Germline CDR1 reads SGHRS; CDR2 reads YFSETQ. The CDR3 consists of 14 residues. The CDR3 nucleotides are TGCGCCAGCAGCTCTAATACAGGGTTCTACGGCTACACCTTC. Its protein product is CASSSNTGFYGYTF.

The V gene is TRBV5-4, the J gene TRBJ1-4; D is perhaps TRBD1 (6 bases). This CDR3 region has 15 residues. V lost 4 bases to trimming and J lost 7 bases, with 17 bases between them. Germline V gives CDR1 SGHNT, CDR2 YYREEE (reference sequence). CDR3 loop: CASSADSGWGEKLFF. As DNA, the CDR3 is TGTGCCAGCAGCGCGGACAGTGGGTGGGGTGAAAAACTGTTTTTT.

This sequence joins TRBV6-1 and TRBJ1-5, with 8 positions matching TRBD1. V gave up 10 bases and J gave up 1 base; unmatched junction bases: 6. Germline V gene lookup returns CDR1 MNHNS and CDR2 SASEGT. This CDR3 comprises 14 residues. For the CDR3, the DNA is TGTGCCAACGGACAGGGCGGGAGCAATCAGCCCCAGCATTTT. Translating gives CANGQGGSNQPQHF.

The chain uses TRBV2 and TRBJ1-2, with 7 nucleotides matching TRBD1. From germline, CDR1 is SNHLY and CDR2 FYNNEI. V was pared by 2 bases and J by 5 bases, with 8 bases of the junction left unmatched. The CDR3 loop spans 15 amino acids. The CDR3 spells CASSESRGMFYGYTF. The CDR3 DNA sequence: TGTGCCAGCAGTGAATCCAGGGGGATGTTTTATGGCTACACCTTC.

The CDR3 spells CASSAAQGGSSGANVLTF. CDR3 DNA: TGTGCCAGCAGCGCAGCCCAGGGAGGGAGCTCTGGGGCCAACGTCCTGACTTTC. The chain employs TRBV12-1 and TRBJ2-6; the table's D gene call, TRBD2, was not cross checked with the DNA. TRBV12-1 is reported as a pseudogene. The CDR3 contains 18 residues.

CDR3 region: CASSLDVLLVSAGELFF. The CDR3 DNA reads TGCGCCAGCAGTCTCGACGTGTTACTAGTTTCGGCCGGGGAGCTGTTTTTT. This sequence joins TRBV4-1 and TRBJ2-2, with D possibly matching TRBD2 (5 bases). Germline V gene lookup returns CDR1 MGHRA and CDR2 YSYEKL. This CDR3 is built from 17 residues. The germline V and J ends were trimmed by 6 bases and 6 bases, with 23 bases remaining between them.

This rearrangement joins TRBV19 to TRBJ1-4, with a tentative D call TRBD1 (6 bases). Trimming cost V 3 bases and J 4 bases, with 12 bases left between them. The length of the CDR3 is 15 residues. CDR1 is LNHDA and CDR2 is SQIVND in the germline V gene (reference sequence). This CDR3 reads CASSIQGRVNEKLFF. The DNA of the CDR3 is TGTGCCAGTAGTATCCAGGGGCGGGTTAATGAAAAACTGTTTTTT.

This CDR3 reads CASSLGRGTFF. The CDR3 nucleotides read TGTGCCAGCAGTTTAGGACGGGGAACTTTCTTT. The chain joins TRBV6-5 to TRBJ1-1; D call uncertain. Germline assignment: CDR1 MNHEY and CDR2 SVGAGI. Trimming took off 4 bases at V and 12 bases at J, with 12 bases between the two ends. The CDR3 is 11 residues long.

A single count supports this clone. The rearrangement uses TRBV25-1 and TRBJ1-2; TRBD1 matches 8 bases. The CDR3 has 13 amino acids. The V and J ends lost 6 bases and 4 bases, in that order; junction bases with no gene match: 4. Germline loops: CDR1 MGHDK, CDR2 SYGVNS. The CDR3 DNA follows: TGTGCCAGCAGCAGGGGGCAGATCTATGGCTACACCTTC. Translation: CASSRGQIYGYTF.

The chain has TRBV5-4 and TRBJ1-2; 8 nucleotides align to TRBD1. This CDR3 spans 14 amino acids. The junction had 5 bases not matched to a gene; V was cut back by 4 bases and J by 3 bases. CDR1 is SGHNT and CDR2 is YYREEE in the germline V gene (reference sequence). CDR3 DNA sequence: TGTGCCAGCAGCATTAGACAGGGGTACTATGGCTACACCTTC. It codes for CASSIRQGYYGYTF.

The sample holds a few counts of this clone. This chain connects TRBV6-1 to TRBJ1-2; 9 nucleotides match TRBD1. The germline V gene encodes CDR1 MNHNS and CDR2 SASEGT. V shed 0 bases and J 4 bases; nucleotides not matched to a gene: 9. The length of the CDR3 is 17 residues. The CDR3 DNA follows: TGTGCCAGCAGTGAAGCGCTTCTAGGGGGACAGGGCTATGGCTACACCTTC. Residues: CASSEALLGGQGYGYTF.